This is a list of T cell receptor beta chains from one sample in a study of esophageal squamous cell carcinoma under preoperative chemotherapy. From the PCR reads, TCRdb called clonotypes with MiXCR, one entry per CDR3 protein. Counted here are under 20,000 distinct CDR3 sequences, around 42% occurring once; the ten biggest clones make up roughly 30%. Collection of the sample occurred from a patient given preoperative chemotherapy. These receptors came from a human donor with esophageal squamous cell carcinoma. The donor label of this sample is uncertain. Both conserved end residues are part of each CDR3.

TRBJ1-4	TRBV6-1	CASRSYRVRDKKLFF
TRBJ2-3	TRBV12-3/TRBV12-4	CASSGGTSGGPDTQYF
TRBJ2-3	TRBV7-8	CASSLLAGGKETQYF
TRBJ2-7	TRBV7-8	CASSLARGADYEQYF
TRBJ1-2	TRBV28	CASSLGSVSYTF
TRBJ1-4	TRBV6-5	CASSSETVIATNEKLFF
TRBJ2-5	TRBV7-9	CASSRIRDGVTQYF
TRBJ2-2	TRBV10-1	CASRQGTRTEEQFF
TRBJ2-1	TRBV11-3	CASSLGLAAFSYNEQFF
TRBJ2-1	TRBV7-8	CASSRSSGSYNEQFF
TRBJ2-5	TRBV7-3	CASSLNSGRQETQYF
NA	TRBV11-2	CASSSTFRGSNTGTQYF
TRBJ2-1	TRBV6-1	CASTYISGSGNEQFF
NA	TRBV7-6	CASSLGRSSYEQYF
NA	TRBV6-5	CASSTHRADEQYF
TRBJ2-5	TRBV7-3	CASSLGQQETQYF
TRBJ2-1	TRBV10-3	CAISAGTGDWDEQFF
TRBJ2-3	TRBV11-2	CASSLETDRGRRDTQYF
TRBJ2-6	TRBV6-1	CASSDQGTGANVLTF
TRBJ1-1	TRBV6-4	CASSPRGGLAGAFF
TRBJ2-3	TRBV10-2	CASSGASPSTDTQYF
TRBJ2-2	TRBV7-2	CASSLLAGSTGKQFF
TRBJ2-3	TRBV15	CATSRALAGGTDTQYF
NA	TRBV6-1	CASRSSGSRGETQYF
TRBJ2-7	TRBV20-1	CSARVRGGKSSYEQYF
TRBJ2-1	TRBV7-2	CASSLFAGLSSYNEQFF
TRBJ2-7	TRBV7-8	CASSLAGLEQYF